This TCR beta chain appears in the sequencing data of a study of metastatic and nonmetastatic thyroid tumors. The V end was cut by 3 bases, the J end by 0 bases, with 9 bases between. The CDR3 extends over 14 amino acids. Germline V CDR1 and CDR2: SGHNT, YENEEA. MiXCR was used by TCRdb to re-call the PCR reads. This repertoire shows approximately 17,000 clones, approximately 25% found once; its top ten account for 15%. Nobody among the patients had been given any treatment before thyroid surgery. Sequenced: adjacent normal tissue. The chain carries TRBV11-3 and TRBJ2-7; D gene unclear. This TCR came from a female donor with papillary thyroid cancer or a benign thyroid nodule (not recorded which). Some clones in this sample may be carry-over from other donors' samples. CDR3 region: CASSFYSSSYEQYF. CDR3 DNA: TGTGCCAGCAGCTTCTACTCTAGCTCCTACGAGCAGTACTTC.